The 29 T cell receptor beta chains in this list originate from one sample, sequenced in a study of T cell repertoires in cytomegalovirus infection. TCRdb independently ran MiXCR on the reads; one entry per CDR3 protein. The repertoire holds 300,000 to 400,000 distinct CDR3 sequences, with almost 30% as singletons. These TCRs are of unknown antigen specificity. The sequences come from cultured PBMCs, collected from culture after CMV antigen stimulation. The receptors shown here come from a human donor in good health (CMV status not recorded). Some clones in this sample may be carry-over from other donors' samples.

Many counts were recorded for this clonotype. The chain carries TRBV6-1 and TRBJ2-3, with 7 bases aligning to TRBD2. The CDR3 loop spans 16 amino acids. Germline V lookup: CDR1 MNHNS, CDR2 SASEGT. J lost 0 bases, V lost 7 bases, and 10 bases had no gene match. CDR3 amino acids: CASTGRAGVSTDTQYF. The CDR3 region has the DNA TGTGCCAGCACTGGGAGGGCGGGGGTTAGCACAGATACGCAGTATTTT.

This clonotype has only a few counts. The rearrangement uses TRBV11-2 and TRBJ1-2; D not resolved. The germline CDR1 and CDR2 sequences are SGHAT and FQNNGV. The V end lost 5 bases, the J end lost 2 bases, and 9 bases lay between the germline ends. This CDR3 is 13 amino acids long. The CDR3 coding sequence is TGTGCCAGCAGCAACCGGAGAAACTATGGCTACACCTTC. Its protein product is CASSNRRNYGYTF.

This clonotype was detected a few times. The CDR3 nucleotides are TGTGCCATCGGGAATCCGGGACAAATGAACACTGAAGCTTTCTTT. Its translation: CAIGNPGQMNTEAFF. This chain connects TRBV10-3 to TRBJ1-1; maybe TRBD1 (6 bases). Germline CDR1 and CDR2: ENHRY and SYGVKD. The CDR3 covers 15 residues. Trimming removed 8 bases at V and 0 bases at J, with 16 bases between.

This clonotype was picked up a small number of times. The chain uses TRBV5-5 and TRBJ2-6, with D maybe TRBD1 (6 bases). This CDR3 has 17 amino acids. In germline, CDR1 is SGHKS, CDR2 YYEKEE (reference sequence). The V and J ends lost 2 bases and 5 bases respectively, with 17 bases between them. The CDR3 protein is CASSFAQGRGWANVLTF. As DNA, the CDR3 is TGTGCCAGCAGCTTCGCGCAGGGCAGGGGCTGGGCCAACGTCCTGACTTTC.

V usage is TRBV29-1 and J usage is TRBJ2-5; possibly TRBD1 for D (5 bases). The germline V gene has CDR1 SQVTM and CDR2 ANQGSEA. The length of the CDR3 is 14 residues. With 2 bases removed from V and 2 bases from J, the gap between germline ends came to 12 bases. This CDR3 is CSVERQYEQETQYF. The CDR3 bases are TGCAGCGTTGAACGACAGTACGAACAAGAGACCCAGTACTTC.

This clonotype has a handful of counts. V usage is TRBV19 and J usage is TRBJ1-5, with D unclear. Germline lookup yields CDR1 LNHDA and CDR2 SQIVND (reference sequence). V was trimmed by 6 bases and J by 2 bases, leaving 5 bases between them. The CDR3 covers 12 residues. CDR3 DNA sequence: TGTGCCAGTAGAGAGGGCAATCAGCCCCAGCATTTT. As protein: CASREGNQPQHF.

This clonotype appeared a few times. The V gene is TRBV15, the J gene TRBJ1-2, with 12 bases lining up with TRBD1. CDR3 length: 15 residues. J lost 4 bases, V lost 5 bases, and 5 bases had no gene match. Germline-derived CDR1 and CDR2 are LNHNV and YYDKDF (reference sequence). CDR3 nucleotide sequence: TGTGCCACCAGCGGGACAGGGGGCGCCATCTATGGCTACACCTTC. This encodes CATSGTGGAIYGYTF.

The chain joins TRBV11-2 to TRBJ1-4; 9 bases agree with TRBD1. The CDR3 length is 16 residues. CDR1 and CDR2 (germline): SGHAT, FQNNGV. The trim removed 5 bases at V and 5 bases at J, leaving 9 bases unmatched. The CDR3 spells CASSPGTGQTNEKLFF. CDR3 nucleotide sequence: TGTGCCAGCAGCCCCGGGACAGGGCAAACGAATGAAAAACTGTTTTTT. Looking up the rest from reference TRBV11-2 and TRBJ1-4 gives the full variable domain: EAGVAQSPRYKIIEKRQSVAFWCNPISGHATLYWYQQILGQGPKLLIQFQNNGVVDDSQLPKDRFSAERLKGVDSTLKIQPAKLEDSAVYLCASSPGTGQTNEKLFFGSGTQLSVL.

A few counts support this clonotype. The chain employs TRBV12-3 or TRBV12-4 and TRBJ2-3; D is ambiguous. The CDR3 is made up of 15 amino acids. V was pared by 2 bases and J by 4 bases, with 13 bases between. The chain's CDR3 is CASSLPPVLSDTQYF. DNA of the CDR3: TGTGCCAGCAGTTTACCACCTGTATTATCAGATACGCAGTATTTT.

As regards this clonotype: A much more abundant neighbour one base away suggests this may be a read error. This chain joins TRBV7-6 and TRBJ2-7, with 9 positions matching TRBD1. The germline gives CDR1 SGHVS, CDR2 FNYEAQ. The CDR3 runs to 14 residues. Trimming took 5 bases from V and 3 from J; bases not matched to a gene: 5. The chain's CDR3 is CASSPRQGDYEQYF. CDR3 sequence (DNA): TGTGCCAGCAGCCCTCGACAGGGGGACTACGAGCAGTACTTC.

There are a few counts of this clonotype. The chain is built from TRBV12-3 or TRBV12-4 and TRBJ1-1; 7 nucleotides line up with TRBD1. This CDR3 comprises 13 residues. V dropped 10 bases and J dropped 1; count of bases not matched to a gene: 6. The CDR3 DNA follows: TGTGCCACACGACAGGGTAGGAACACTGAAGCTTTCTTT. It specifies CATRQGRNTEAFF.

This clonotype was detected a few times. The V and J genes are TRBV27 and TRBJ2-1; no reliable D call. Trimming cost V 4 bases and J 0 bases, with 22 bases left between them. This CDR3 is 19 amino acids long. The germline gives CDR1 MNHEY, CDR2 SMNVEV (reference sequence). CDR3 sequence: CASSSDRPLTLSSYNEQFF. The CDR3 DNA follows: TGTGCCAGCAGTTCCGACCGGCCCTTAACCTTAAGCTCCTACAATGAGCAGTTCTTC.

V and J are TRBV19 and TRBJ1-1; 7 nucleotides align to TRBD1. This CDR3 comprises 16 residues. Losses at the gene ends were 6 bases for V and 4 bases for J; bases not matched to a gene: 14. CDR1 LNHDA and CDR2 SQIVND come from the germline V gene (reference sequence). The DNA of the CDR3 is TGTGCCAGTAGATATTCAGCTCAGGGGGTGTCCACTGAAGCTTTCTTT. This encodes CASRYSAQGVSTEAFF.

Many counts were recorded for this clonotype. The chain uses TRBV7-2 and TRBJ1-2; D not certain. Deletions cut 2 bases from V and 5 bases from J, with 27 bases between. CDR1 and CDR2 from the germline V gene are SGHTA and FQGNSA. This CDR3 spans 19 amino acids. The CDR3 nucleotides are TGTGCCAGCAGCTTAACTGGAAGAGGCAGTGCTCCTGTATTTTATGGCTACACCTTC. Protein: CASSLTGRGSAPVFYGYTF.

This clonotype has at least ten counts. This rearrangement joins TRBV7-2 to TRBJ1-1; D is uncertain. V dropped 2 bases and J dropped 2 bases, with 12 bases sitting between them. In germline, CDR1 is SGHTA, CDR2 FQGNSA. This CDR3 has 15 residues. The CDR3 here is CASSLTSQANTEAFF. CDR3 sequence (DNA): TGTGCCAGCAGCTTAACTAGCCAGGCCAACACTGAAGCTTTCTTT.

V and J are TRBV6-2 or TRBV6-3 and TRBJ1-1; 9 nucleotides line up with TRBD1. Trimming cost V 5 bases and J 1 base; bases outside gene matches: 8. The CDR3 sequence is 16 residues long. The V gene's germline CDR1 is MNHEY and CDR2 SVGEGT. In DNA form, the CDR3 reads TGTGCCAGCAGTCCGAGGACAGGGGCCAAGAACACTGAAGCTTTCTTT. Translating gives CASSPRTGAKNTEAFF.

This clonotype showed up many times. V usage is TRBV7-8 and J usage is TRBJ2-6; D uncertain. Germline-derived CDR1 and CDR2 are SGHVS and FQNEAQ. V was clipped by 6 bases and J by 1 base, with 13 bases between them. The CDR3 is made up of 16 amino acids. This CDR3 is CASRAQPKSGANVLTF. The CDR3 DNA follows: TGTGCCAGCAGGGCACAACCTAAATCTGGGGCCAACGTCCTGACTTTC.

The CDR3 spells CASSLRQGAGNEQFF. The CDR3 nucleotides read TGTGCCAGCAGCTTACGTCAGGGGGCTGGCAATGAGCAGTTCTTC. The V and J genes are TRBV7-9 and TRBJ2-1; 8 positions agree with TRBD1. The CDR3 sequence is 15 residues long. With V trimmed by 2 bases and J by 6 bases, 6 bases remained unmatched. Germline CDR1 is SEHNR and CDR2 is FQNEAQ (reference sequence).

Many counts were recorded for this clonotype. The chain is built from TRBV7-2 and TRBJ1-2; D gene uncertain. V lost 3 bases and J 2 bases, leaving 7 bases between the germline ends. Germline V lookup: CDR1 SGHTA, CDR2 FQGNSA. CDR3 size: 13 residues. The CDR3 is CASSLRQNYGYTF. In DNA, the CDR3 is TGTGCCAGCAGCTTGAGGCAGAACTATGGCTACACCTTC.

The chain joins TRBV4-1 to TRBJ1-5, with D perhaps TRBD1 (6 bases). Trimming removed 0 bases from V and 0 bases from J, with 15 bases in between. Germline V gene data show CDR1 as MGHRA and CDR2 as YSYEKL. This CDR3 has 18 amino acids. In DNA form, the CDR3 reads TGCGCCAGCAGCCAAGAAAGTTCGACAGGAGTTAGCAATCAGCCCCAGCATTTT. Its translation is CASSQESSTGVSNQPQHF.

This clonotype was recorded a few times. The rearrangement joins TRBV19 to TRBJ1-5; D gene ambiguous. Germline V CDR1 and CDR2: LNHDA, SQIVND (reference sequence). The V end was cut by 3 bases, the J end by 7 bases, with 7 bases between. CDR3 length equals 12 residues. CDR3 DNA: TGTGCCAGTAGTATGGTTCGACAGCCCCAGCATTTT. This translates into CASSMVRQPQHF.

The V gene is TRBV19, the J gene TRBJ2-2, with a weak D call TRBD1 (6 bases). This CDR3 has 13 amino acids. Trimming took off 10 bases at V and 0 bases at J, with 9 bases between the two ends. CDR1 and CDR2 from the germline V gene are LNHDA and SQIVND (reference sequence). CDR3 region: CATGHPNTGELFF. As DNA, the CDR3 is TGTGCCACGGGACACCCGAACACCGGGGAGCTGTTTTTT.

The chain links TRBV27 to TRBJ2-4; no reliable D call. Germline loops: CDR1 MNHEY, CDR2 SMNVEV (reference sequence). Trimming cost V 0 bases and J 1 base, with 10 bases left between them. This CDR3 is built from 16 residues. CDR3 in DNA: TGTGCCAGCAGTTTATCTCGGGTTGGGGCCAAAAACATTCAGTACTTC. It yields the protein CASSLSRVGAKNIQYF.

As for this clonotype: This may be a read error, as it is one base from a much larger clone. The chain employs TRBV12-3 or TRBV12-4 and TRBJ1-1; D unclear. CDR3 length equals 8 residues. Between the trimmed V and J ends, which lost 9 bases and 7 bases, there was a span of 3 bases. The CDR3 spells CARVEAFF. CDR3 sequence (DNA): TGTGCCAGGGTTGAAGCTTTCTTT.

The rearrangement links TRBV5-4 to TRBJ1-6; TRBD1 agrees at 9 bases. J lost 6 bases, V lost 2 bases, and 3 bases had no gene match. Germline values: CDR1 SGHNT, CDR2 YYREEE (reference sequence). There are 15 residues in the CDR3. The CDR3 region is CASSLTGQGNSPLHF. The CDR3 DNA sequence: TGTGCCAGCAGCTTAACGGGACAGGGTAATTCACCCCTCCACTTT.

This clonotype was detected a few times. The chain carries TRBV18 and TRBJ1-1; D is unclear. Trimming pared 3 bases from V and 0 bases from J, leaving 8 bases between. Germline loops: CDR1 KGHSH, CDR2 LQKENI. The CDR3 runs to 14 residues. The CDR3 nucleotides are TGTGCCAGCTCACCGTGGAGACTGAACACTGAAGCTTTCTTT. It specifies CASSPWRLNTEAFF.

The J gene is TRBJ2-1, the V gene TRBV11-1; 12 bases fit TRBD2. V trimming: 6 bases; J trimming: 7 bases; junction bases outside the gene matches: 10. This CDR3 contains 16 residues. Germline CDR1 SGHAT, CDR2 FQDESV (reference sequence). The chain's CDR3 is CASREGAGTSGNEQFF. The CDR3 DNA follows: TGTGCCAGCAGGGAGGGTGCCGGGACTAGCGGGAATGAGCAGTTCTTC. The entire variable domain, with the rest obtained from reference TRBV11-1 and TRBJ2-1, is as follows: EAEVAQSPRYKITEKSQAVAFWCDPISGHATLYWYRQILGQGPELLVQFQDESVVDDSQLPKDRFSAERLKGVDSTLKIQPAELGDSAMYLCASREGAGTSGNEQFFGPGTRLTVL.

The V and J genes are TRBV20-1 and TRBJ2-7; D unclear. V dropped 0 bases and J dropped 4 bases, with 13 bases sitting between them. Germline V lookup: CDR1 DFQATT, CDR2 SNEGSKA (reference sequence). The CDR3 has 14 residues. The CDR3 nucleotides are TGCAGTGCTAGAGATGGCAGCGTAAATTACGAGCAGTACTTC. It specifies CSARDGSVNYEQYF.

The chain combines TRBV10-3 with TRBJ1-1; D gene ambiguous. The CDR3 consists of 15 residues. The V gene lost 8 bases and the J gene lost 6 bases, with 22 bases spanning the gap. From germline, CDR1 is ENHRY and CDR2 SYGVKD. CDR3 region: CAISTDGERVAEAFF. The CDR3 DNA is TGTGCCATCTCGACCGACGGGGAACGAGTCGCTGAAGCTTTCTTT.